These T cell receptor beta chains were read from a single sample in a study of cytomegalovirus exposure and HLA in healthy donors. Profiled with immunoSEQ multiplex PCR; TCRdb holds only in-frame clones, not every one. The sample carries about 110,000 clones, around 70% recorded once. Sequenced material: PBMCs. The receptors originated from a man aged 40-49 years in good health and CMV-seronegative. Each CDR3 is given with its conserved first and last residue. D genes are given only for firm matches. Clone size, where shown, is once, few, many, or a class for clones that have expanded.

>NA|TRBV14|TRBJ1-2|NA
TGTGCCAGCAGCCAACACAGAGCCTATGGCTACACCTTC
CASSQHRAYGYTF
>NA|TRBV5-6|TRBJ2-1|TRBD2
TGTGCCAGCAATTCTAGGTTAGCGGGAGGGATGAGCTCCTACAATGAGCAGTTCTTC
CASNSRLAGGMSSYNEQFF
>NA|TRBV4-1|TRBJ2-3|TRBD2
TGCGCCAGCAGCCTCACCGGGACTAGCGGCACAGATACGCAGTATTTT
CASSLTGTSGTDTQYF
>NA|TRBV7-2|TRBJ2-3|TRBD1
TGTGCCAGCAGCTTCAACCCGCAGGGGGCAGATACGCAGTATTTT
CASSFNPQGADTQYF
>NA|TRBV6-5|TRBJ1-2|NA
TGTGCCAGCAGTTACTCGGTAGGGGCTAACTATGGCTACACCTTC
CASSYSVGANYGYTF
>NA|TRBV6-5|TRBJ2-7|NA
TGTGCCAGCAGGTCTACGGAGGCCTTGTACGAGCAGTACTTC
CASRSTEALYEQYF
>medium-sized|TRBV5-1|TRBJ2-4|NA
TGCGCCAGCGGCGAGGATGCCAAAAACATTCAGTACTTC
CASGEDAKNIQYF
>few|TRBV10-3|TRBJ2-7|NA
TGTGCCATCTCTTTGGGCAGCGAGCAGTACTTC
CAISLGSEQYF
>NA|TRBV5-4|TRBJ1-1|NA
TGTGCCAGCAGCTTGGGGCTTGAAGCTTTCTTT
CASSLGLEAFF
>NA|TRBV7-2|TRBJ1-1|TRBD1
TGTGCCAGCAGCTTTCAACCACAGGGGGGAACTGAAGCTTTCTTT
CASSFQPQGGTEAFF
>NA|TRBV7-9|TRBJ2-5|NA
TGTGCCAGCACCCAGCGGACTCTTCAGGAGACCCAGTACTTC
CASTQRTLQETQYF
>NA|TRBV25-1|TRBJ2-7|NA
TGTGCCAGCAGTGATCTTCGGGACTCCACCTACGAGCAGTACTTC
CASSDLRDSTYEQYF
>NA|TRBV6-1|TRBJ1-1|NA
TGTGCCAGCAGTGGGGGCAGTTGGACTGAAGCTTTCTTT
CASSGGSWTEAFF
>NA|TRBV28|TRBJ1-1|NA
TGTGCCAGCAGTCCTCAGGGTTTTGCGAGCTCTGAAGCTTTCTTT
CASSPQGFASSEAFF
>NA|TRBV13|TRBJ1-1|NA
TGTGCCAGCAGCTTAGGGGCAGATCTGAACACTGAAGCTTTCTTT
CASSLGADLNTEAFF
>once|TRBV5-8|TRBJ1-5|TRBD1
TGTGCCAGCAGCTTGGGACAGGGCCTCAGCAATCAGCCCCAGCATTTT
CASSLGQGLSNQPQHF
>once|TRBV27|TRBJ1-2|TRBD1
TGTGCCAGCAGTTTAACCCTGGACAGGGGGGGTTGGCTCACCTTC
CASSLTLDRGGWLTF
>few|TRBV7-2|TRBJ1-2|NA
TGTGCCAGCGCGGACAACAGGGACTATGGCTACACCTTC
CASADNRDYGYTF
>once|TRBV5-8|TRBJ2-1|NA
TGTGCCAGCAGCTTACGAACAGGGTCGGTTGAGCAGTTCTTC
CASSLRTGSVEQFF
>few|TRBV2|TRBJ2-1|TRBD2
TGTGCCAGCTTGGCCGGGACTAGCGGAACCTCCTACAATGAGCAGTTCTTC
CASLAGTSGTSYNEQFF
>NA|TRBV4-1|TRBJ2-3|TRBD1
TGCGCCAGCAGCCAAGAGACAGGGGTACGTCAGGATACGCAGTATTTT
CASSQETGVRQDTQYF
>few|TRBV28|TRBJ2-3|NA
TGTGCCAGCAGTACCGAGGACAACCGGTATTTT
CASSTEDNRYF
>NA|TRBV5-1|TRBJ2-7|TRBD1
TGCGCCAGCAGCTTCGGGACAGGGGCCCTCGAGCAGTACTTC
CASSFGTGALEQYF
>NA|TRBV7-3|TRBJ2-2|TRBD2
TGTGCCAGCAGCTCCTCCCCCCGGGGGGGCACCGGGGAGCTGTTTTTT
CASSSSPRGGTGELFF
>NA|TRBV10-3|TRBJ1-5|NA
TGTGCCATCAGTGCGGGGGGTGAACAGCCCCAGCATTTT
CAISAGGEQPQHF
>few|TRBV6-4|TRBJ2-2|NA
TGTGCCAGCAGTGTCCAAGGGGGGGTCACCGGGGAGCTGTTTTTT
CASSVQGGVTGELFF
>NA|TRBV4-3|TRBJ2-7|NA
TGCGCCAGCAGCCAAGTCTTTGAGGCCAGCTCCTACGAGCAGTACTTC
CASSQVFEASSYEQYF
>NA|TRBV10-3|TRBJ2-3|TRBD1
TGTGCCATCAGTAAATGGACAGGTTTAACAGATACGCAGTATTTT
CAISKWTGLTDTQYF
>once|TRBV6-6|TRBJ1-2|NA
TGTGCCAGCAGTTACGGGGCGAATAACTATGGCTACACCTTC
CASSYGANNYGYTF
>NA|TRBV19|TRBJ1-2|TRBD1
TGTGCCAGTAGCCCGACAGGGCCGAACTATGGCTACACCTTC
CASSPTGPNYGYTF
>NA|TRBV20-1|TRBJ2-1|NA
TGCAGTGCTAGTACTGGGCGTGAGCAGTTCTTC
CSASTGREQFF
>NA|TRBV27|TRBJ2-7|TRBD2
TGTGCCAGCAGTCTAGCGGGGCCCCCCTACGAGCAGTACTTC
CASSLAGPPYEQYF
>few|TRBV5-1|TRBJ1-2|NA
TGCGCCAGCAGCTCCGCCCTAACGGAGGGCTACACCTTC
CASSSALTEGYTF
>few|TRBV19|TRBJ2-1|TRBD2
TGTGCCAGTAGTATCGGCGGGAGCATCTACAATGAGCAGTTCTTC
CASSIGGSIYNEQFF
>once|TRBV5-1|TRBJ2-1|TRBD2
TGCGCCAGCAGCTTGGACGGGGGGTCATACAATGAGCAGTTCTTC
CASSLDGGSYNEQFF
>NA|TRBV6-1|TRBJ2-2|TRBD2
TGTGCCAGCAGTGAAGCACTAGCGGGAGTTGGTACCGGGGAGCTGTTTTTT
CASSEALAGVGTGELFF
>few|TRBV30|TRBJ2-7|TRBD1
TGTGCCTGGAGTGCTGGGGACAGGGGCTACGAGCAGTACTTC
CAWSAGDRGYEQYF
>NA|TRBV27|TRBJ1-5|NA
TGTGCCAGCAGCCTAACAGCGGATCAGCCCCAGCATTTT
CASSLTADQPQHF
>NA|TRBV5-5|TRBJ2-7|NA
TGTGCCAGCAGCCGACCGACAGACTACGAGCAGTACTTC
CASSRPTDYEQYF